This is a list of T cell receptor beta chains from one sample in a study of blood T cells in healthy people across ages. TCRdb fed the 5' RACE reads into MiXCR, producing one record per CDR3 protein. This table holds hundreds of thousands of distinct CDR3 sequences, roughly 30% found once. Sequenced material: blood. The receptors derive from a woman aged 80 or older in good health. Both conserved end residues are part of each CDR3. D genes are given only for firm matches. Rows may omit the clone size; those that give it use once, few, many or a size class.

d_call | clone_size | j_call | v_call | cdr3_nt | cdr3_aa
. | many | TRBJ1-1 | TRBV7-2 | TGTGCCAGCAGCCCGGACTGGGCCATGAACACTGAAGCTTTCTTT | CASSPDWAMNTEAFF
. | . | TRBJ2-3 | TRBV3-1 | TGTGCCAGCAGCCGAGCAAATTCTAGAACAGATACGCAGTATTTT | CASSRANSRTDTQYF
. | . | TRBJ2-7 | TRBV5-1 | TGCGCCAGCAGCTTGGACAGGGAGCTTAACGAGAAGTACTTC | CASSLDRELNEKYF
TRBD2 | many | TRBJ2-1 | TRBV20-1 | TGCAGTGCTTCTCCGGGACTACGGAGGTTCTTC | CSASPGLRRFF
. | . | TRBJ1-2 | TRBV28 | TGTGCCGGCAGTTCCACTCTACGGGGCTACACCTTC | CAGSSTLRGYTF
. | . | TRBJ1-4 | TRBV18 | TGTGCCAGCTCACCAGTGTCAAGGCGAATAGAAAAACTGTTTTTT | CASSPVSRRIEKLFF
TRBD1 | many | TRBJ1-1 | TRBV5-1 | TGCGCCAGCAGCTTGGCGGGACAGGGAACTGAAGCTTTCTTT | CASSLAGQGTEAFF
. | . | TRBJ2-4 | TRBV4-3 | TGCGCCAGCAGCCAGGCCTCGACCCCGAACATTCAGTACTTC | CASSQASTPNIQYF
. | . | TRBJ2-1 | TRBV10-3 | TGTGCCATCAGCCTGACAGTGTTACGCGATGAGCAGTTCTTC | CAISLTVLRDEQFF
. | . | TRBJ2-1 | TRBV19 | TGTGCCAGTAGCGGCAGGGGATCCAAAAACATTCAGTTCTTC | CASSGRGSKNIQFF
. | many | TRBJ1-4 | TRBV5-1 | TGCGCCAGCAGCGTGGAGATGGGGAATGAAAAACTGTTTTTT | CASSVEMGNEKLFF
. | many | TRBJ2-1 | TRBV2 | TGTGCCAGCAGTGCTGGGGGGGCCCACAATGAGCAGTTCTTC | CASSAGGAHNEQFF
TRBD1 | many | TRBJ1-2 | TRBV5-8 | TGTGCCAGCAGCCGAGACAGGGTCGGCTACACCTTC | CASSRDRVGYTF
. | many | TRBJ1-6 | TRBV5-1 | TGCGCCAGCAGCACCTCGACGGGGCCCGGTTCACCCCTCCACTTT | CASSTSTGPGSPLHF
. | many | TRBJ1-5 | TRBV14 | TGTGCCAGCAGCCAGGGGGGGGATCAGCCCCAGCATTTT | CASSQGGDQPQHF
. | . | TRBJ2-7 | TRBV20-1 | TGCAGTGCCGAGACAGGATCCTACGAGCAGTACTTC | CSAETGSYEQYF
. | . | TRBJ2-7 | TRBV7-3 | TGTGCCAGCAGCCCTGACGTAGGGGCAGCCTCCTACGAGCAGTACTTC | CASSPDVGAASYEQYF
TRBD1 | many | TRBJ2-5 | TRBV28 | TGTGCCAGCAGTAGCCGGGACAGGGCGTACCAAGAGACCCAGTACTTC | CASSSRDRAYQETQYF
. | many | TRBJ2-7 | TRBV3-1 | TGTGCCAGCAGCCAGGGCAGAGGGTCCGAGCAGTACTTC | CASSQGRGSEQYF
. | . | TRBJ1-5 | TRBV28 | TGTGCCAGCCGTATTACAGGGAACAATCAGCCCCAGCATTTT | CASRITGNNQPQHF
. | . | TRBJ2-6 | TRBV30 | TGTGCCTGGAACCCGTTACAGGGACGAGGGGCCAACGTCCTGACTTTC | CAWNPLQGRGANVLTF
. | many | TRBJ2-5 | TRBV11-3 | TGTGCCAGCAGCAAAAGCAACCAAGAGACCCAGTACTTC | CASSKSNQETQYF
TRBD2 | . | TRBJ2-4 | TRBV20-1 | TGCAGTGCTAGAGATGGCCGCCCCCTCGGGGGGGGATGGAACATTCAGTACTTC | CSARDGRPLGGGWNIQYF
TRBD2 | many | TRBJ2-3 | TRBV7-3 | TGTGCCAGCAGCTTGGCTAGCGGACGCACAGATACGCAGTATTTT | CASSLASGRTDTQYF
. | . | TRBJ2-5 | TRBV20-1 | TGCAGTGCTAGGCCAGGGACGGGGCAAGAGACCCGGTACTTC | CSARPGTGQETRYF
. | few | TRBJ2-3 | TRBV14 | TGTGCCAGCAGCCAAGATCGCAGGAGCACAGATACGCAGTATTTT | CASSQDRRSTDTQYF
. | many | TRBJ2-1 | TRBV20-1 | TGCAGTCCTAACACACTCTCCTACAATGAGCAGTTCTTC | CSPNTLSYNEQFF
TRBD1 | few | TRBJ2-7 | TRBV29-1 | TGCAGCGCTCCCGCCGGACAGGGGCTACGACGGGAGCAGTACTTC | CSAPAGQGLRREQYF
TRBD2 | many | TRBJ2-1 | TRBV5-1 | TGCGCCAGCAGCCAAGGGACTAGCTCCTACAATGAGCAGTTCTTC | CASSQGTSSYNEQFF
TRBD1 | few | TRBJ1-1 | TRBV10-3 | TGTGCCATCAGTGATACCGGGACAGGGACGAACACTGAAGCTTTCTTT | CAISDTGTGTNTEAFF
TRBD1 | many | TRBJ2-7 | TRBV11-1 | TGTGCCAGCAGCATGATCCGGGACAGGGGCTACGAGCAGTACTTC | CASSMIRDRGYEQYF
TRBD1 | many | TRBJ2-3 | TRBV30 | TGTGCCTGGAGCGTAGGACAGGGGCTATCAGGAGATACGCAGTATTTT | CAWSVGQGLSGDTQYF
. | . | TRBJ2-4 | TRBV2 | TGTGCCAGCCGCACCCTAGCCAAAAACATTCAGTACTTC | CASRTLAKNIQYF
. | . | TRBJ2-2 | TRBV5-5 | TGTGCCAGCAACCTGGGGGGGGCTACCGGGGAGCTGTTTTTT | CASNLGGATGELFF
TRBD2 | many | TRBJ2-1 | TRBV9 | TGTGCCAGCAGCCCCCAGGTCGGACTAGCGGGTCTTGGTGAGCAGTTCTTC | CASSPQVGLAGLGEQFF
. | . | TRBJ2-1 | TRBV6-1 | TGTGCCAGCCTCCCCGTGGGGGAAAACCAAGAGACCCAGTTCTTC | CASLPVGENQETQFF
TRBD2 | . | TRBJ2-5 | TRBV7-2 | TGTGCCAGCAGCTTAGCAGCCGGGACTACAGAGACCCAGTACTTC | CASSLAAGTTETQYF
TRBD1 | few | TRBJ1-1 | TRBV5-1 | TGCGCCAGCAGCCCAACCGTACAGGGGGCGCGGAGTGAAGCTTTCTTT | CASSPTVQGARSEAFF
. | . | TRBJ2-2 | TRBV6-6 | TGTGCCAGCAGTTACTCTCAGAACACCGGGGAGCGGTTTTTT | CASSYSQNTGERFF
TRBD2 | many | TRBJ2-1 | TRBV20-1 | TGCAGTGCGCAGGGAATAGCGGGGTTGGGAAATGAGCAGTTCTTC | CSAQGIAGLGNEQFF
TRBD2 | . | TRBJ2-5 | TRBV7-2 | TGTGCCAGCAGCGTAGTCGGGGGGGGGCGGCAAGAGACCCAGTACTTC | CASSVVGGGRQETQYF
. | few | TRBJ1-1 | TRBV7-2 | TGTGCCAGCAGCTCCGAGCGGAACACTGAAGCTTTCTTT | CASSSERNTEAFF
. | many | TRBJ2-5 | TRBV7-6 | TGTGCCAGCAGGTCGGACTCGGAGACCCAGTACTTC | CASRSDSETQYF
. | many | TRBJ2-6 | TRBV6-2/TRBV6-3 | TGTGCCAGCACAAAATCAGGGACTGGGGCCAACGTCCTGACTTTC | CASTKSGTGANVLTF
TRBD1 | many | TRBJ2-1 | TRBV5-6 | TGTGCCAGCAGCTTCGCGGCCCGGGACAGGTACAATGAGCAGTTCTTC | CASSFAARDRYNEQFF
. | . | TRBJ1-6 | TRBV7-9 | TGTGCCAGCAGCTCAGAACAGGGTAGCAATTCACCCCTCCACTTT | CASSSEQGSNSPLHF
. | few | TRBJ2-2 | TRBV5-6 | TGTGCCAGCTCGACAGATTTGAACACCGGGGAGCTGTTTTTT | CASSTDLNTGELFF
. | . | TRBJ1-5 | TRBV28 | TGTGCCAGCAGTGGGCTCGGGGAGGGAAGGCAGCCCCAGCATTTT | CASSGLGEGRQPQHF
TRBD2 | . | TRBJ2-1 | TRBV6-5 | TGCGCCAGCAGCCTAACTGGGACTAGTGAGGAGCAGTTCTTC | CASSLTGTSEEQFF
. | . | TRBJ2-3 | TRBV5-1 | TGCGCCAGCAGCTTGGCGGCAGGGGGGACTTATCCACAGACGCAGTATTTT | CASSLAAGGTYPQTQYF
. | . | TRBJ2-7 | TRBV5-1 | TGCGCCAGCAGCTTATTCGACTCAAGGGAGCAGTACTTC | CASSLFDSREQYF
TRBD2 | . | TRBJ2-7 | TRBV7-9 | TGTGCTGCCGGGGGGAGCTCCTACGAGCAGTACTTC | CAAGGSSYEQYF
TRBD2 | once | TRBJ2-1 | TRBV7-2 | TGTGCCAGCAGCTTGCTAGCGGGATTCAATGAGCAGTTCTTC | CASSLLAGFNEQFF
. | . | TRBJ1-6 | TRBV6-1 | TGTGCCAGCAGTGGGGCGGTCCGGGGAGGAAATTCACCCCTCCACTTT | CASSGAVRGGNSPLHF
. | many | TRBJ2-7 | TRBV29-1 | TGCAGCGCACAAACTGGGGGGACCGCGACCTACGAGCAGTACTTC | CSAQTGGTATYEQYF
TRBD2 | . | TRBJ2-3 | TRBV29-1 | TGCAGCGTTCGCCCGTCGACTCGCGGGAGGGCCGGAACAGATACGCAGTATTTT | CSVRPSTRGRAGTDTQYF